Presented here are 26 T cell receptor beta chains from one specimen sequenced in a study of blood T cell repertoires in COVID-19. The data were produced by immunoSEQ multiplex PCR, yet TCRdb's version contains in-frame clones alone and is incomplete. This table holds approximately 150,000 clones, around 81% found once. Sequenced material: peripheral blood. These receptors originate from a man aged 60-69 years with active or convalescent COVID-19.

This chain joins TRBV28 and TRBJ2-3; TRBD1 is a possible D gene (5 bases). CDR1 MDHEN and CDR2 SYDVKM come from the germline V gene. V lost 2 bases, J lost 2 bases, and 11 bases lay in between. This CDR3 region has 15 residues. CDR3 residues: CASSLQQALTDTQYF. The CDR3 coding sequence is TGTGCCAGCAGTTTACAACAGGCCCTCACAGATACGCAGTATTTT.

This clone was counted a few times. The rearrangement links TRBV2 to TRBJ1-3; D is ambiguous. The CDR3 is 18 amino acids. Between the trimmed V and J ends, which lost 5 bases and 0 bases, there was a span of 20 bases. Germline CDR1 reads SNHLY; CDR2 reads FYNNEI. CDR3 nucleotide sequence: TGTGCCAGCAGTCCCGAAGTGTACTCCCGTACCTCTGGAAACACCATATATTTT. It is translated as CASSPEVYSRTSGNTIYF.

There are a few counts of this clone. The chain recombines TRBV14 with TRBJ1-6; 9 bases fit TRBD1. This CDR3 is built from 19 residues. Germline CDR1 SGHDN, CDR2 FVKESK. The V segment lost 2 bases and the J segment 3 bases; nucleotides outside the gene matches: 11. The CDR3 nucleotides are TGTGCCAGCAGCCAACTCGCCGGGACAGGGTTCATCTATAATTCACCCCTCCACTTT. Protein: CASSQLAGTGFIYNSPLHF.

This sequence joins TRBV6-5 and TRBJ1-4, with D perhaps matching TRBD1 (5 bases). Germline V gives CDR1 MNHEY, CDR2 SVGAGI. With 0 bases removed from V and 4 bases from J, the gap between germline ends came to 9 bases. This CDR3 has 15 amino acids. The DNA for the CDR3 is TGTGCCAGCAGTTACTCGCCCGGGGGTAATGAAAAACTGTTTTTT. This translates into CASSYSPGGNEKLFF.

A few counts support this clone. The gene calls are TRBV4-2 and TRBJ1-6, with 10 bases aligning to TRBD1. Germline-derived CDR1 and CDR2 are LGHNA and YNFKEQ. The junction had 3 bases not matched to a gene; V was cut back by 7 bases and J by 9 bases. The CDR3 spans 13 residues. CDR3 region: CASKGQGVSPLHF. The CDR3 DNA reads as TGTGCCAGCAAAGGACAGGGGGTTTCACCCCTCCACTTT.

The chain has TRBV2 and TRBJ1-5; D uncertain. Trimming shortened V by 4 bases and J by 9 bases, and 10 bases separated the two germline ends. This CDR3 contains 12 residues. Germline V gives CDR1 SNHLY, CDR2 FYNNEI. This CDR3 reads CASSAEKGPQHF. Written as DNA, the CDR3 is TGTGCCAGCAGTGCGGAGAAAGGGCCCCAGCATTTT.

The J gene is TRBJ2-7, the V gene TRBV18; 11 bases align to TRBD2. This CDR3 is 16 amino acids long. After removal of 3 bases from V and 2 bases from J, the junction contained 6 bases not matched to a gene. CDR1 is KGHSH, CDR2 LQKENI, per germline. The CDR3 nucleotides read TGTGCCAGCTCACCGGACCCGGGACTAGCGGCCTACGAGCAGTACTTC. This sequence encodes CASSPDPGLAAYEQYF.

This clone was recorded once. The J gene is TRBJ2-3, the V gene TRBV29-1; TRBD2 might be the D (5 bases). The CDR3 runs 14 residues. Germline V lookup: CDR1 SQVTM, CDR2 ANQGSEA. The ends were cut back, 6 bases at V and 2 bases at J, with 15 bases in the middle. CDR3: CSVGPIGNTDTQYF. As DNA, the CDR3 is TGCAGCGTAGGGCCGATCGGGAACACAGATACGCAGTATTTT.

The chain is built from TRBV15 and TRBJ2-1, with D unresolved. There are 16 residues in the CDR3. Germline lookup yields CDR1 LNHNV and CDR2 YYDKDF (reference sequence). V was pared by 0 bases and J by 10 bases, with 19 bases between. The CDR3 sequence is CATSRDWRGEQREQFF. The DNA for the CDR3 is TGTGCCACCAGCAGAGATTGGAGAGGCGAGCAGCGAGAGCAGTTCTTC.

This sequence joins TRBV3-1 (or the pseudogene TRBV3-2) and TRBJ2-5; 7 nucleotides match TRBD1. Unmatched junction bases numbered 7, after V lost 7 bases and J lost 5 bases. The germline V gene encodes CDR1 LGHDT and CDR2 YNNKEL (reference sequence). This CDR3 is 13 amino acids long. CDR3 nucleotides: TGTGCCAGCACCCACAGGGGCTCGGAGACCCAGTACTTC. Residues: CASTHRGSETQYF.

The gene calls are TRBV18 and TRBJ2-1, with 7 bases fitting TRBD2. The CDR3 sequence is 15 residues long. V shed 3 bases, J shed 6 bases, and the junction held 8 bases outside the gene matches. Germline values: CDR1 KGHSH, CDR2 LQKENI. CDR3: CASSPQGGSANEQFF. The CDR3 nucleotides read TGTGCCAGCTCACCGCAGGGAGGGTCGGCCAATGAGCAGTTCTTC.

The chain combines TRBV7-9 with TRBJ2-1; no firm D call. Trimming cost V 5 bases and J 5 bases, with 13 bases left between them. The CDR3 runs 14 residues. From germline, CDR1 is SEHNR and CDR2 FQNEAQ (reference sequence). In DNA, the CDR3 is TGTGCCAGCAGCCACCCATGGGCCCACAATGAGCAGTTCTTC. Translating gives CASSHPWAHNEQFF. Based on the CDR3 plus reference TRBV7-9 and TRBJ2-1, the full variable domain is DTGVSQNPRHKITKRGQNVTFRCDPISEHNRLYWYRQTLGQGPEFLTYFQNEAQLEKSRLLSDRFSAERPKGSFSTLEIQRTEQGDSAMYLCASSHPWAHNEQFFGPGTRLTVL.

The chain joins TRBV19 to TRBJ2-1, with 8 nucleotides matching TRBD1. Germline values: CDR1 LNHDA, CDR2 SQIVND (reference sequence). The CDR3 is 18 residues long. Trimming cost V 6 bases and J 5 bases; bases outside gene matches: 18. The CDR3 DNA reads as TGTGCCAGTAGCCTCTTTACAGACTCCGGGACAGGTCACAATGAGCAGTTCTTC. This sequence encodes CASSLFTDSGTGHNEQFF.

The CDR3 nucleotides are TGTGCCAGCAGGACAGGGGCGAACACCGGGGAGCTGTTTTTT. This sequence encodes CASRTGANTGELFF. The chain joins TRBV6-5 to TRBJ2-2, with TRBD1 matching 8 bases. The CDR3 contains 14 residues. J was trimmed by 0 bases and V by 6 bases; bases with no gene match: 0. From germline, CDR1 is MNHEY and CDR2 SVGAGI.

This sequence joins TRBV11-2 and TRBJ1-6; D is possibly TRBD1 (5 bases). V was trimmed by 3 bases and J by 5 bases, leaving 17 bases between them. Germline-derived CDR1 and CDR2 are SGHAT and FQNNGV. CDR3 length: 17 amino acids. CDR3 nucleotide sequence: TGTGCCAGCAGCTTGTTGCCCCCGGGGGGTAATAATTCACCCCTCCACTTT. Protein: CASSLLPPGGNNSPLHF. Full variable domain (missing parts from reference TRBV11-2 and TRBJ1-6): EAGVAQSPRYKIIEKRQSVAFWCNPISGHATLYWYQQILGQGPKLLIQFQNNGVVDDSQLPKDRFSAERLKGVDSTLKIQPAKLEDSAVYLCASSLLPPGGNNSPLHFGNGTRLTVT.

The chain links TRBV19 to TRBJ1-6, with TRBD1 matching over 7 bases. V dropped 4 bases and J dropped 7; count of bases not matched to a gene: 1. The length of the CDR3 is 13 residues. Germline CDR1 LNHDA, CDR2 SQIVND (reference sequence). The CDR3 sequence: CASSNRGNSPLHF. The CDR3 nucleotides are TGTGCCAGTAGTAACAGGGGAAATTCACCCCTCCACTTT.

This clone was seen only once. V is TRBV6-4 and J is TRBJ2-1; TRBD2 matches 7 bases. The CDR3 covers 15 residues. With 2 bases clipped from V and 7 bases from J, the junction kept 8 bases outside the gene matches. Germline CDR1 and CDR2: MRHNA and SNTAGT. The CDR3 region has the DNA TGTGCCAGCAGTGACGCCGCGGGGGAGTGGAATGAGCAGTTCTTC. This sequence encodes CASSDAAGEWNEQFF.

The V gene is TRBV4-1, the J gene TRBJ1-4; TRBD1 aligns across 9 bases. Losses at the gene ends were 3 bases for V and 5 bases for J; bases not matched to a gene: 10. Germline lookup yields CDR1 MGHRA and CDR2 YSYEKL. The CDR3 has 17 residues. The DNA for the CDR3 is TGCGCCAGCAGCCACCCTACAGGGGGCCGGAACAATGAAAAACTGTTTTTT. This codes for CASSHPTGGRNNEKLFF.

This chain joins TRBV7-2 and TRBJ2-5; D gene uncertain. The germline V gene has CDR1 SGHTA and CDR2 FQGNSA. The V end lost 4 bases, the J end lost 5 bases, and 5 bases lay between the germline ends. This CDR3 has 11 amino acids. The CDR3 loop is CASSSVETQYF. The DNA of the CDR3 is TGTGCCAGCAGCTCAGTTGAGACCCAGTACTTC.

The J gene is TRBJ2-3, the V gene TRBV5-1; D ambiguous. Trimming removed 0 bases at V and 6 bases at J, with 5 bases between. The CDR3 has 12 amino acids. Germline V lookup: CDR1 SGHRS, CDR2 YFSETQ. CDR3 coding DNA: TGCGCCAGCAGCTTGGCCGGGGATACGCAGTATTTT. Protein: CASSLAGDTQYF.

CDR3 amino acids: CASTQDSLNEKLFF. The CDR3 nucleotides read TGTGCCAGCACCCAAGACAGCCTAAATGAAAAACTGTTTTTT. V and J are TRBV28 and TRBJ1-4, with a weak D call TRBD1 (5 bases). Germline CDR1 is MDHEN and CDR2 is SYDVKM. V lost 7 bases and J lost 5, with 14 bases in between. There are 14 residues in the CDR3.

The CDR3 here is CASRPTMQNQETQYF. CDR3 nucleotides: TGTGCCAGCAGGCCAACGATGCAGAACCAAGAGACCCAGTACTTC. The genes are TRBV6-5 and TRBJ2-5; D remains unclear. Germline lookup yields CDR1 MNHEY and CDR2 SVGAGI. The CDR3 has 15 amino acids. The V and J ends lost 6 bases and 0 bases respectively, with 14 bases between them.

This chain connects TRBV6-5 to TRBJ1-2, with 8 nucleotides matching TRBD1. Trimming took 6 bases from V and 8 from J; bases not matched to a gene: 8. Germline CDR1 and CDR2: MNHEY and SVGAGI. The CDR3 contains 13 residues. CDR3 sequence: CASSVTGAGGYTF. As DNA, the CDR3 is TGTGCCAGCAGCGTGACAGGGGCGGGAGGCTACACCTTC.

V gene TRBV6-1 combines with J gene TRBJ1-2; 8 bases fit TRBD1. The CDR3 has 13 residues. Germline-derived CDR1 and CDR2 are MNHNS and SASEGT. The J segment lost 4 bases and the V segment lost 3 bases, leaving 1 base of the junction unmatched. For the CDR3, the DNA is TGTGCCAGCAGTGAGACAGGGGCCTATGGCTACACCTTC. This translates into CASSETGAYGYTF.

J is TRBJ2-5 and V is TRBV18; 10 nucleotides match TRBD1. Trimming at V came to 0 bases and at J to 2 bases, leaving 3 bases not matched to a gene. Germline CDR1 and CDR2: KGHSH and LQKENI. CDR3 length: 16 residues. CDR3 nucleotides: TGTGCCAGCTCACCACCGACAGGGGGCGGTCAAGAGACCCAGTACTTC. Translated: CASSPPTGGGQETQYF.

The V call is TRBV7-3, the J call TRBJ2-3, with D perhaps TRBD2 (7 bases). From germline, CDR1 is SGHTA and CDR2 FQGTGA. CDR3 length: 15 residues. Trimming left V 5 bases short and J 7 bases short, with 19 bases between. CDR3 amino acids: CASSPGGGGWNTQYF. DNA of the CDR3: TGTGCCAGCAGCCCCGGTGGGGGGGGCTGGAATACGCAGTATTTT.